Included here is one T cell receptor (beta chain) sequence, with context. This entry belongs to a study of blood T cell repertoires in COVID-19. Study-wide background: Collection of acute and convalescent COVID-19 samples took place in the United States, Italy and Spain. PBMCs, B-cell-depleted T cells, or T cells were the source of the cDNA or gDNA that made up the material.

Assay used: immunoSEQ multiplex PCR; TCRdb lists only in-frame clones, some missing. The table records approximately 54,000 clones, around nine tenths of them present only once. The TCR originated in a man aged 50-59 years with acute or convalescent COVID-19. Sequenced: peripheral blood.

Here the CDR3 DNA reads TGTGCCAGCAGTTTCCTCGCGACAGGGGCCTACACCTTC. It codes for CASSFLATGAYTF. The chain recombines TRBV6-5 with TRBJ1-2, with 8 bases fitting TRBD1. This CDR3 spans 13 amino acids. V was clipped by 4 bases and J by 10 bases; unmatched bases: 8. Germline V CDR1 and CDR2: MNHEY, SVGAGI.